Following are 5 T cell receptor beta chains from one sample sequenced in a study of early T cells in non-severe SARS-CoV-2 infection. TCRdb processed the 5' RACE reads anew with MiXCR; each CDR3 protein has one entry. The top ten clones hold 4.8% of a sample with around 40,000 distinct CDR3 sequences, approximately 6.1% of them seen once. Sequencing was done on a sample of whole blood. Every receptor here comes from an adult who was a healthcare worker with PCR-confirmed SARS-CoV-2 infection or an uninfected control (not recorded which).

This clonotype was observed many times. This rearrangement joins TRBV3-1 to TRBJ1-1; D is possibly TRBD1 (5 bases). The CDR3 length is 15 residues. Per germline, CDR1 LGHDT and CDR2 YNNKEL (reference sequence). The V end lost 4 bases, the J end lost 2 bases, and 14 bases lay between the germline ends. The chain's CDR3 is CASSPPAGVNTEAFF. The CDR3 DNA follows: TGTGCCAGCAGCCCCCCAGCGGGGGTTAACACTGAAGCTTTCTTT. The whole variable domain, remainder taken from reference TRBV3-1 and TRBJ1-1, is DTAVSQTPKYLVTQMGNDKSIKCEQNLGHDTMYWYKQDSKKFLKIMFSYNNKELIINETVPNRFSPKSPDKAHLNLHINSLELGDSAVYFCASSPPAGVNTEAFFGQGTRLTVV.

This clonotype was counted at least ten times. CDR3: CATSGSGRNEQFF. The CDR3 nucleotides read TGTGCCACCTCGGGTAGCGGGAGAAATGAGCAGTTCTTC. The rearrangement links TRBV19 to TRBJ2-1, with 9 bases lining up with TRBD2. V lost 10 bases and J lost 7; bases outside the gene matches: 8. The CDR3 length is 13 residues. Germline CDR1 reads LNHDA; CDR2 reads SQIVND (reference sequence). Full variable domain (outside the CDR3, taken from reference TRBV19 and TRBJ2-1): DGGITQSPKYLFRKEGQNVTLSCEQNLNHDAMYWYRQDPGQGLRLIYYSQIVNDFQKGDIAEGYSVSREKKESFPLTVTSAQKNPTAFYLCATSGSGRNEQFFGPGTRLTVL.

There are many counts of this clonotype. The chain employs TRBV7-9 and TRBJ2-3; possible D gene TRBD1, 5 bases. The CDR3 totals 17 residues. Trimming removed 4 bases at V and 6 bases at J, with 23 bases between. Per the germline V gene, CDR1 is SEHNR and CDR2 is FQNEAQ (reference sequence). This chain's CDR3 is CASSSAWPGPIGDTQYF. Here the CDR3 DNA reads TGTGCCAGCAGCTCAGCGTGGCCAGGGCCCATTGGGGATACGCAGTATTTT.

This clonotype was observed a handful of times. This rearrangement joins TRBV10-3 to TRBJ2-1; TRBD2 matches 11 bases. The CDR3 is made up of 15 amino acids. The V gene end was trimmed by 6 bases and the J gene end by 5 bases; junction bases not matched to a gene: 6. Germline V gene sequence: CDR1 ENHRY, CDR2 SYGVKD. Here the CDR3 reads CAIRGTSGSNNEQFF. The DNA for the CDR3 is TGTGCCATCAGAGGGACTAGCGGATCCAACAATGAGCAGTTCTTC.

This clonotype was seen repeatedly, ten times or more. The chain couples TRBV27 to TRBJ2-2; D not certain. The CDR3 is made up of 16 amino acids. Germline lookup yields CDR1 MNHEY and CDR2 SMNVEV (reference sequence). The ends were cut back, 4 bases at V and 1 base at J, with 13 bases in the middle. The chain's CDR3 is CASSSFFGGNTGELFF. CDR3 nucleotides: TGTGCCAGCAGTTCCTTCTTCGGCGGGAACACCGGGGAGCTGTTTTTT.